This record looks at one TCR beta chain sequence and its context. Its target is unknown. This entry is derived from a study of blood T cells in healthy people across ages. The study, taken as a whole, reports: Shifts in expanded clonotypes may have been confounded by donor CMV status, which was unknown. Naive T cell percentage showed a strong correlation with the diversity of TCR beta.

Through a sample-barcoded 5' primer and a J-beta primer mix, a second PCR was run for roughly 6 to 12 cycles. Any given sample supplied a minimum of 2.5 million CDR3-containing paired-end reads. From the 5' RACE reads, TCRdb called clonotypes with MiXCR, one entry per CDR3 protein. This table has a few hundred thousand distinct CDR3 sequences, approximately 52% appearing once. Each sample gave at least 6.5 million isolated PBMCs. Looked up from germline, CDR1 is ENHRY and CDR2 is SYGVKD. The length of the CDR3 is 12 residues. Trimming at V came to 11 bases and at J to 7 bases, leaving 8 bases not matched to a gene.

This TCR was sampled from a man in his fifties or sixties in good health. Input material: blood. V usage is TRBV10-3 and J usage is TRBJ2-1; 7 positions agree with TRBD2. The CDR3 DNA reads as TGTGCCGCCTCACGGGAGGAAAATGAGCAGTTCTTC. Its translation is CAASREENEQFF.